The present entry profiles one T cell receptor beta chain with its context. Its antigen is not known. Primers for the PCR totalled 60 Vbeta and 13 Jbeta. Using immunoSEQ multiplex PCR, the repertoire was profiled, and TCRdb retains in-frame clones only, with some absent. The sample has some 120,000 clones, less than 85% seen once. This entry belongs to a study of cytomegalovirus exposure and HLA in healthy donors. Study conclusions and caveats: Reports state that TCR beta sequences accurately predicted most subjects' HLA-A and HLA-B alleles. Testing in vitro showed a few CMV-associated chains specific for CMV antigens. A further, later analysis showed that HLA-associated TCR beta chains (compared with equally common others) were more clonally expanded.

The CDR3 length is 16 residues. Germline assignment: CDR1 MRHNA and CDR2 SNTAGT. V shed 7 bases, J shed 4 bases, and the junction held 10 bases outside the gene matches. The genes are TRBV6-4 and TRBJ2-7; 13 bases map to TRBD2. The clonotype comes from a man aged 18 to 29 in good health and CMV-seropositive. Sequencing was done on a sample of PBMCs. The CDR3 DNA follows: TGTGCCAGCACCGGACTAGCGGGGGAGTGTTGTTACGAGCAGTACTTC. This translates into CASTGLAGECCYEQYF.